The 15 T cell receptor beta chains reported below all come from one sample, sequenced in a study of HIV-infected patients and healthy controls. 500 ng RNA was reverse transcribed with alpha and beta constant-region primers. Each of the alpha and beta chains got its own library through chain-specific third strand synthesis with indices. Each CDR3 protein is one row after TCRdb ran MiXCR on the 5' RACE reads. The sample carries about 18,000 distinct CDR3 sequences, about 9.5% recorded once. Whole blood was used without fractionation, so all unsorted peripheral T cells were included. The material sequenced was blood. The source is an adult in good health.

This clonotype has more than one count but fewer than ten. The V and J genes are TRBV14 and TRBJ2-1; D assignment may be TRBD1 or TRBD2 (5 bases each). This CDR3 is built from 15 residues. CDR1 is SGHDN, CDR2 FVKESK, per germline. Trimming cost V 4 bases and J 8 bases, with 18 bases left between them. The CDR3 bases are TGTGCCAGCAGCCCACCCGGGACGAGTCGCGATGAGCAGTTCTTC. Encoded protein: CASSPPGTSRDEQFF.

This clonotype is medium-sized. The chain uses TRBV14 and TRBJ2-3; D might be TRBD2 (6 bases). V was pared by 4 bases and J by 3 bases, with 8 bases between. CDR1 is SGHDN and CDR2 is FVKESK in the germline V gene. This CDR3 contains 13 residues. Written as DNA, the CDR3 is TGTGCCAGCAGCCCGGCGGGGACAGATACGCAGTATTTT. This translates into CASSPAGTDTQYF.

This clonotype was seen many times. This chain joins TRBV15 and TRBJ2-7; TRBD1 matches at 8 bases. V was clipped by 4 bases and J by 4 bases; unmatched bases: 9. CDR1 and CDR2 from the germline V gene are LNHNV and YYDKDF (reference sequence). The length of the CDR3 is 15 residues. The CDR3 DNA sequence: TGTGCCACCAGCATGAAACAGGGGGGACCATACGAGCAGTACTTC. It is translated as CATSMKQGGPYEQYF.

This clonotype was seen repeatedly, ten times or more. This chain uses TRBV6-2 or TRBV6-3 with TRBJ2-1; 8 bases align to TRBD1. The V and J ends lost 5 bases and 0 bases, in that order; junction bases with no gene match: 6. Germline CDR1 MNHEY, CDR2 SVGEGT. The CDR3 length is 16 residues. CDR3 in amino acids: CASSRTGRSSYNEQFF. CDR3 coding DNA: TGTGCCAGCAGTCGGACAGGGCGGAGCTCCTACAATGAGCAGTTCTTC.

The chain has TRBV20-1 and TRBJ1-1; maybe TRBD1 (6 bases). Trimming removed 5 bases at V and 6 bases at J, with 13 bases between. Germline CDR1 and CDR2: DFQATT and SNEGSKA (reference sequence). This CDR3 comprises 12 residues. The CDR3 region is CSASYREAEAFF. DNA of the CDR3: TGCAGTGCTTCCTACAGGGAGGCTGAAGCTTTCTTT.

In this sample, this clonotype turned up many times. This chain links TRBV11-2 with TRBJ2-5; 8 nucleotides agree with TRBD1. V trimming: 0 bases; J trimming: 4 bases; junction bases outside the gene matches: 1. Looked up from germline, CDR1 is SGHAT and CDR2 is FQNNGV. The CDR3 spans 14 residues. As DNA, the CDR3 is TGTGCCAGCAGCTTAGAGACAGGGGTAGAGACCCAGTACTTC. It is translated as CASSLETGVETQYF.

The V call is TRBV28, the J call TRBJ2-7, with D perhaps being TRBD1 or TRBD2 (5 bases each). The CDR3 sequence is 15 residues long. Trimming left V 3 bases short and J 2 bases short, with 14 bases between. From germline, CDR1 is MDHEN and CDR2 SYDVKM. The CDR3 DNA reads as TGTGCCAGCAGTTTCCGAGGGACGGAGGCCTACGAGCAGTACTTC. Its protein is CASSFRGTEAYEQYF.

There are many counts of this clonotype. Germline is not matched at one junction end, which may reflect a read error. The gene calls are TRBV7-2 and TRBJ2-5, with 7 bases matching TRBD2. Germline values: CDR1 SGHTA, CDR2 FQGNSA. This CDR3 is 13 amino acids long. CDR3 loop: CASSLAEQETQYF. Here the CDR3 DNA reads TGTGCCAGCAGCCTAGCGGAGCAAGAGACCCAGTACTTC.

This clonotype was counted at least ten times. This chain uses TRBV7-3 with TRBJ2-1; tentatively, D is TRBD1 (6 bases). Germline CDR1 SGHTA, CDR2 FQGTGA. Trimming took 6 bases from V and 7 from J, leaving 10 bases between them. The CDR3 contains 12 residues. CDR3 region: CASSLTGNEQFF. Here the CDR3 DNA reads TGTGCCAGCAGTCTCACAGGGAATGAGCAGTTCTTC.

This clonotype is labeled as medium-sized (0.01 to 0.1%). A read error may produce the germline difference seen at one junction end. The V call is TRBV4-1, the J call TRBJ2-5; TRBD2 agrees at 11 bases. The CDR3 has 17 residues. From germline, CDR1 is MGHRA and CDR2 YSYEKL. CDR3 nucleotide sequence: TGCGCCAGAAGCCAGCCGGCCGGGACTAGCGGAAAAGAGACCCAGTACTTC. Translated, it gives CARSQPAGTSGKETQYF.

In its sample, this clonotype was seen a few times. The chain uses TRBV6-2 or TRBV6-3 and TRBJ1-4; D unclear. The CDR3 is 12 amino acids. V gave up 5 bases and J gave up 8 bases, with 9 bases separating them. The germline V gene has CDR1 MNHEY and CDR2 SVGEGT. The CDR3 sequence: CASSTLMEKLFF. The DNA for the CDR3 is TGTGCCAGCAGTACCCTGATGGAAAAACTGTTTTTT.

This clonotype was recorded many times. V is TRBV5-1 and J is TRBJ1-1; D uncertain. This CDR3 is 13 amino acids long. Between the trimmed V and J ends, which lost 7 bases and 3 bases, there was a span of 13 bases. CDR1 is SGHRS and CDR2 is YFSETQ in the germline V gene. The CDR3 spells CASSDPRYTEAFF. The CDR3 region has the DNA TGCGCCAGCTCAGACCCCAGATACACTGAAGCTTTCTTT.

The V and J genes are TRBV6-2 or TRBV6-3 and TRBJ2-7, with D perhaps matching TRBD2 (6 bases). This CDR3 has 14 residues. CDR1 MNHEY and CDR2 SVGEGT come from the germline V gene. The ends were cut back, 7 bases at V and 0 bases at J, with 13 bases in the middle. The CDR3 region has the DNA TGTGCCAGCAAAAACACCGGGAGCTCCTACGAGCAGTACTTC. This translates into CASKNTGSSYEQYF.

In its sample, this clonotype was seen many times. DNA for the CDR3: TGTGCCAGCAGTTGGACAGACTCTGGGGCCAACGTCCTGACTTTC. Translating it yields CASSWTDSGANVLTF. The chain couples TRBV6-6 to TRBJ2-6; possibly TRBD1 for D (6 bases). The germline CDR1 and CDR2 sequences are MNHNY and SVGAGI (reference sequence). With 4 bases removed from V and 0 bases from J, the gap between germline ends came to 7 bases. The CDR3 runs 15 residues.

Ten or more counts support this clonotype. The V and J genes are TRBV5-1 and TRBJ2-3; D is possibly TRBD2 (6 bases). The CDR3 has 14 amino acids. Germline CDR1 SGHRS, CDR2 YFSETQ. Trimming stripped 7 bases from V and 4 bases from J, with 16 bases between. CDR3: CASASGLDADTQYF. DNA of the CDR3: TGCGCCAGCGCCTCGGGACTCGACGCAGATACGCAGTATTTT.